The sequence of this TCR beta chain was determined in a study of technical replicates of blood from a handful of donors. Trimming stripped 5 bases from V and 3 bases from J, with 16 bases between. Germline-derived CDR1 and CDR2 are PRHDT and FYEKMQ (reference sequence). The CDR3 has 15 residues. This table comes from immunoSEQ multiplex PCR, and its TCRdb copy is limited to in-frame clones, with some not included. The data contain about 70,000 clones, over 95% of them singletons. The chain couples TRBV13 to TRBJ1-1; a possible D gene is TRBD1 (5 bases). The sequencing input was T cells isolated from PBMCs. The clonotype comes from a human donor in good health. The CDR3 sequence: CASSTTAGGDTEAFF. In DNA, the CDR3 is TGTGCCAGCAGCACAACCGCGGGGGGGGACACTGAAGCTTTCTTT.